One sample yielded the 21 T cell receptor beta chains listed below, sequenced in a study of technical replicates of blood from several donors. Only in-frame clones appear in the TCRdb table, and some are missing; sequencing was by immunoSEQ multiplex PCR. The table shows 66,000 or so clones, with approximately 87% occurring only once. The specimen sequenced was PBMCs. Source of these receptors: a human donor in good health. Some clones in this sample may be carry-over from other donors' samples.

For the CDR3, the DNA is TGTGCCAGCAGCCGTCTCCAGGGAGAGACCCAGTACTTC. Residues: CASSRLQGETQYF. The chain employs TRBV7-9 and TRBJ2-5, with D maybe TRBD1 (5 bases). The CDR3 length is 13 residues. CDR1 and CDR2 (germline): SEHNR, FQNEAQ (reference sequence). Trimming took off 5 bases at V and 4 bases at J, with 11 bases between the two ends.

The V and J genes are TRBV6-6 and TRBJ2-7, with TRBD2 matching 10 bases. V shed 4 bases, J shed 4 bases, and the junction held 7 bases outside the gene matches. The CDR3 is made up of 15 amino acids. Germline values: CDR1 MNHNY, CDR2 SVGAGI (reference sequence). In DNA form, the CDR3 reads TGTGCCAGCAGTTCCACAGCGGGAGGGACGTACGAGCAGTACTTC. Translation gives CASSSTAGGTYEQYF.

As to this clone: This CDR3 is also generated by other DNA sequences in the sample. The rearrangement uses TRBV6-5 and TRBJ2-7, with 12 bases lining up with TRBD2. Germline V gives CDR1 MNHEY, CDR2 SVGAGI. J lost 3 bases, V lost 5 bases, and 5 bases had no gene match. The CDR3 extends over 15 amino acids. The CDR3 DNA sequence: TGTGCCAGCAGTCCTGGACTAGCGGGGTTCTACGAGCAGTACTTC. Amino acids: CASSPGLAGFYEQYF.

This clone appeared once. The rearrangement links TRBV4-2 to TRBJ2-3; 11 nucleotides align to TRBD2. This CDR3 is built from 17 residues. Germline trimming cut 2 bases from V and 5 bases from J; bases unmatched to any gene: 9. Germline CDR1 is LGHNA and CDR2 is YNFKEQ. The chain's CDR3 is CASSQKGSGRAVDTQYF. The CDR3 bases are TGTGCCAGCAGCCAAAAAGGTAGCGGGAGGGCAGTAGATACGCAGTATTTT.

The V call is TRBV15, the J call TRBJ2-3, with a possible D match to TRBD1 (5 bases). CDR1 and CDR2 from the germline V gene are LNHNV and YYDKDF (reference sequence). Deletions cut 1 base from V and 8 bases from J, with 16 bases between. The CDR3 sequence is 15 residues long. The CDR3, as DNA: TGTGCCACCAGCAGAGTGCGCAGTGAAGGGGCTACGCAGTATTTT. It codes for CATSRVRSEGATQYF.

V is TRBV12-1 and J is TRBJ2-7; the table's D gene call, TRBD1, was not cross checked with the DNA. TRBV12-1 is an annotated pseudogene. The CDR3 spans 17 residues. The CDR3 coding sequence is TGTGCCAGCAGCTTAAACCAACCGGGACAGAAGCTCTACGAGCAGTACTTC. Its translation: CASSLNQPGQKLYEQYF.

The V and J genes are TRBV7-8 and TRBJ1-2; D gene uncertain. Between the trimmed V and J ends, which lost 5 bases and 4 bases, there was a span of 14 bases. This CDR3 is 14 amino acids long. CDR1 SGHVS and CDR2 FQNEAQ come from the germline V gene. CDR3 region: CASSHSQTSYGYTF. DNA of the CDR3: TGTGCCAGCAGCCACAGCCAGACCTCCTATGGCTACACCTTC.

This chain uses TRBV7-9 with TRBJ2-1; TRBD2 aligns across 8 bases. Germline loops: CDR1 SEHNR, CDR2 FQNEAQ (reference sequence). Germline trimming cut 3 bases from V and 3 bases from J; bases unmatched to any gene: 4. This CDR3 is built from 15 residues. CDR3: CASSFGLALYNEQFF. Here the CDR3 DNA reads TGTGCCAGCAGCTTCGGACTAGCTCTCTACAATGAGCAGTTCTTC.

The rearrangement joins TRBV1 to TRBJ1-4. TRBV1 is annotated as a pseudogene. The CDR3 consists of 17 residues. In DNA, the CDR3 is TGCACCAGCAGCCAAGAAGCGGGTCCACCCTTTAATGAAAAACTGTTTTTT. Encoded protein: CTSSQEAGPPFNEKLFF.

This chain uses TRBV14 with TRBJ2-7, with 11 positions matching TRBD2. Germline CDR1 and CDR2: SGHDN and FVKESK. Unmatched junction bases numbered 11, after V lost 6 bases and J lost 4 bases. This CDR3 is 16 amino acids long. The CDR3 region is CASSPIPASGRYEQYF. CDR3 nucleotide sequence: TGTGCCAGCAGTCCCATCCCGGCTAGCGGGAGGTACGAGCAGTACTTC.

V is TRBV13 and J is TRBJ1-2; a weak D match, TRBD1 (6 bases). Between the trimmed V and J ends, which lost 3 bases and 2 bases, there was a span of 16 bases. Germline CDR1 PRHDT, CDR2 FYEKMQ (reference sequence). The CDR3 length is 16 residues. The CDR3 region has the DNA TGTGCCAGCAGCTTGGCCAGGGGAATAGGGAACTATGGCTACACCTTC. It codes for CASSLARGIGNYGYTF.

The chain carries TRBV5-8 and TRBJ2-2, with 10 bases matching TRBD2. With V trimmed by 4 bases and J by 0 bases, 3 bases remained unmatched. Germline V CDR1 and CDR2: SGHTS, YDEGEE. CDR3 size: 16 residues. The CDR3 DNA reads as TGTGCCAGCAGCGCGGGACTAGCGACGAACACCGGGGAGCTGTTTTTT. This gives the protein CASSAGLATNTGELFF. The full variable domain, its missing parts supplied by reference TRBV5-8 and TRBJ2-2, is EAGVTQSPTHLIKTRGQQATLRCSPISGHTSVYWYQQALGLGLQFLLWYDEGEERNRGNFPPRFSGRQFPNYSSELNVNALELEDSALYLCASSAGLATNTGELFFGEGSRLTVL.

V usage is TRBV4-1 and J usage is TRBJ1-2; D is unresolved. The germline gives CDR1 MGHRA, CDR2 YSYEKL. The CDR3 has 12 residues. The V gene lost 1 base and the J gene lost 6 bases, with 6 bases spanning the gap. The CDR3 is CASSQVGNGYTF. CDR3 coding DNA: TGCGCCAGCAGCCAAGTGGGCAATGGCTACACCTTC.

The chain uses TRBV7-9 and TRBJ1-1; D remains ambiguous. The CDR3 is 14 residues long. CDR1 SEHNR and CDR2 FQNEAQ come from the germline V gene (reference sequence). Trimming took off 1 base at V and 0 bases at J, with 6 bases between the two ends. The CDR3 region has the DNA TGTGCCAGCAGCTTAGAAGGAGTGAACACTGAAGCTTTCTTT. This sequence encodes CASSLEGVNTEAFF.

V and J are TRBV2 and TRBJ2-7; 7 bases match TRBD2. The CDR3 covers 14 residues. V lost 7 bases and J lost 6; bases outside the gene matches: 12. Germline CDR1 and CDR2: SNHLY and FYNNEI. CDR3 bases: TGTGCCAGCATTCTGACTAGCTCCTCTTCCGAGCAGTACTTC. This sequence encodes CASILTSSSSEQYF.

This chain uses TRBV4-3 with TRBJ2-5, with D possibly matching TRBD1 (6 bases). The CDR3 consists of 16 residues. V was shortened by 0 bases and J by 5 bases, with 16 bases between the two germline ends. Per germline, CDR1 LGHNA and CDR2 YSLEER. Here the CDR3 reads CASSQDPGAGSETQYF. Written as DNA, the CDR3 is TGCGCCAGCAGCCAAGATCCAGGGGCAGGTTCCGAGACCCAGTACTTC.

This clone was seen more than once but under ten times. The chain combines TRBV7-9 with TRBJ2-7; D might be TRBD2 (6 bases). This CDR3 has 14 amino acids. Trimming left V 3 bases short and J 2 bases short, with 11 bases between. CDR1 and CDR2 (germline): SEHNR, FQNEAQ (reference sequence). The CDR3 is CASSFGGKTYEQYF. CDR3 coding DNA: TGTGCCAGCAGCTTCGGCGGGAAAACCTACGAGCAGTACTTC.

The CDR3 region has the DNA TGTGCCAGCAGTCGGCCGGGACAGGGGGCGCGAGAAAAACTGTTTTTT. It yields the protein CASSRPGQGAREKLFF. The chain uses TRBV5-6 and TRBJ1-4; 12 bases fit TRBD1. With 5 bases clipped from V and 8 bases from J, the junction kept 10 bases outside the gene matches. The CDR3 is 16 amino acids. CDR1 is SGHDT, CDR2 YYEEEE, per germline.

This rearrangement joins TRBV6-4 to TRBJ2-6; perhaps TRBD2 as D (5 bases). V lost 0 bases to trimming and J lost 2 bases, with 8 bases between them. The CDR3 length is 16 residues. CDR1 is MRHNA, CDR2 SNTAGT, per germline. The CDR3 sequence: CASSDSPRAGANVLTF. DNA of the CDR3: TGTGCCAGCAGTGACTCCCCGAGGGCTGGGGCCAACGTCCTGACTTTC.

Here the CDR3 reads CASSVSAGASYEQYF. CDR3 DNA: TGTGCCAGCAGTGTCTCGGCGGGAGCCTCCTACGAGCAGTACTTC. The V and J genes are TRBV2 and TRBJ2-7; 7 nucleotides line up with TRBD2. J lost 0 bases, V lost 4 bases, and 6 bases had no gene match. Germline V CDR1 and CDR2: SNHLY, FYNNEI. The CDR3 runs to 15 residues.

A remark on this clone: At one end, the junction sequence differs from germline, possibly due to a read error. The J gene is TRBJ2-2, the V gene TRBV14; the D gene is possibly TRBD2 (6 bases). Germline V lookup: CDR1 SGHDN, CDR2 FVKESK. This CDR3 spans 16 amino acids. CDR3 sequence: CAGSQVGRRATGELFF. Written as DNA, the CDR3 is TGTGCCGGCAGCCAAGTCGGTCGGAGGGCCACCGGGGAGCTGTTTTTT.